Shown below are 15 T cell receptor beta chains from a single sample sequenced in a study of cytomegalovirus exposure and HLA in healthy donors. 13 Jbeta primers and 60 Vbeta primers were used for the PCR. The protocol was immunoSEQ multiplex PCR, while the TCRdb copy is restricted to in-frame clones and leaves out a portion. The table shows approximately 120,000 clones, with around 81% occurring only once. Sequenced: PBMCs. The receptors were gathered from a woman aged 25 to 39 in good health and CMV-seronegative.

The rearrangement uses TRBV7-8 and TRBJ2-5, with TRBD1 identical over 7 bases. In germline, CDR1 is SGHVS, CDR2 FQNEAQ. Trimming removed 2 bases from V and 5 bases from J; junction bases left unmatched: 5. The CDR3 extends over 14 amino acids. The CDR3 bases are TGTGCCAGCAGCTTAACAGGGGTTGGGGAGACCCAGTACTTC. Translated: CASSLTGVGETQYF.

The count of this clone is one. V is TRBV5-1 and J is TRBJ2-2; 7 bases align to TRBD2. CDR3 length: 17 amino acids. The V gene end was trimmed by 6 bases and the J gene end by 4 bases; junction bases not matched to a gene: 15. CDR1 is SGHRS, CDR2 YFSETQ, per germline. The CDR3 DNA follows: TGCGCCAGCAACTTAAATAGGGGAGGGCAAGGCACCGGGGAGCTGTTTTTT. Protein: CASNLNRGGQGTGELFF.

This chain connects TRBV7-9 to TRBJ2-5; 13 bases match TRBD2. The closer fit of TRBJ2-7 to the DNA end suggests the J call may be wrong. The germline V gene encodes CDR1 SEHNR and CDR2 FQNEAQ (reference sequence). The CDR3 consists of 16 residues. CDR3 sequence reads: CASSRPGLAGSHEQYF. The DNA for the CDR3 is TGTGCCAGCAGCAGGCCGGGACTAGCGGGATCTCACGAGCAGTACTTC.

The J gene is TRBJ1-1, the V gene TRBV5-1; 9 bases are shared with TRBD1. The ends lost 5 bases at V and 0 bases at J; junction bases unmatched: 5. The CDR3 has 15 residues. Germline V gene lookup returns CDR1 SGHRS and CDR2 YFSETQ. In nucleotides, the CDR3 is TGCGCCAGCAGTGACAGGGGGACCATGAACACTGAAGCTTTCTTT. Its protein product is CASSDRGTMNTEAFF.

A single count supports this clone. The rearrangement links TRBV7-3 to TRBJ1-3; possibly TRBD1 for D (5 bases). The CDR3 is made up of 13 amino acids. Trimming left V 8 bases short and J 4 bases short, with 12 bases between. CDR1 SGHTA and CDR2 FQGTGA come from the germline V gene. For the CDR3, the DNA is TGTGCCAGCCGGGAGGGGAACGGAAACACCATATATTTT. Protein: CASREGNGNTIYF.

This clone was observed a few times. This chain uses TRBV7-2 with TRBJ1-1; D call uncertain. Germline V gene lookup returns CDR1 SGHTA and CDR2 FQGNSA. The V end lost 2 bases, the J end lost 4 bases, and 11 bases lay between the germline ends. The CDR3 is made up of 14 amino acids. In DNA, the CDR3 is TGTGCCAGCAGCTTATACCCGGAGACCACTGAAGCTTTCTTT. This sequence encodes CASSLYPETTEAFF.

This chain links TRBV7-6 with TRBJ2-3, with TRBD2 identical over 9 bases. The V and J ends lost 0 bases and 0 bases, in that order; junction bases with no gene match: 4. This CDR3 comprises 17 residues. CDR1 is SGHVS and CDR2 is FNYEAQ in the germline V gene. The CDR3 DNA is TGTGCCAGCAGCTTAGCCGCTAGCGGGATTAGCACAGATACGCAGTATTTT. Protein sequence: CASSLAASGISTDTQYF.

This chain connects TRBV21-1 to TRBJ2-5; the D call of TRBD2 is as the table states it, not checked on the DNA. TRBV21-1 is listed as a pseudogene. This CDR3 is 16 amino acids long. The chain's CDR3 is CASSTLLSDPRETQYF. As DNA, the CDR3 is TGTGCCAGCAGCACGCTACTTAGCGACCCCCGGGAGACCCAGTACTTC.

The rearrangement uses TRBV30 and TRBJ2-7, with D perhaps TRBD1 (6 bases). Per the germline V gene, CDR1 is GTSNPN and CDR2 is SVGIG (reference sequence). The CDR3 loop spans 11 amino acids. V was cut by 6 bases and J by 3 bases, with 9 bases left in between. The CDR3, as DNA: TGTGCCTGCCGGACAGTCTACGAGCAGTACTTC. As protein: CACRTVYEQYF.

This chain connects TRBV7-3 to TRBJ2-1; 12 bases match TRBD2. This CDR3 spans 17 amino acids. Germline loops: CDR1 SGHTA, CDR2 FQGTGA. J was trimmed by 7 bases and V by 0 bases; bases with no gene match: 7. CDR3 sequence: CASSLTAGLAGYNEQFF. CDR3 bases: TGTGCCAGCAGCTTAACCGCCGGACTAGCGGGATATAATGAGCAGTTCTTC.

The chain has TRBV5-1 and TRBJ2-5, with TRBD2 as a possible D gene (7 bases). V was pared by 4 bases and J by 5 bases, with 12 bases between. Germline CDR1 reads SGHRS; CDR2 reads YFSETQ. The CDR3 runs to 13 residues. The CDR3 reads CASSRGGAETQYF. Here the CDR3 DNA reads TGCGCCAGCAGCCGAGGGGGGGCGGAGACCCAGTACTTC.

V is TRBV6-1 and J is TRBJ2-7; 11 nucleotides match TRBD1. The CDR3 contains 13 residues. Unmatched junction bases numbered 3, after V lost 8 bases and J lost 3 bases. Germline CDR1 reads MNHNS; CDR2 reads SASEGT. The CDR3 loop reads CASWDRGGYEQYF. For the CDR3, the DNA is TGTGCCAGCTGGGACAGGGGGGGCTACGAGCAGTACTTC.

The rearrangement joins TRBV19 to TRBJ1-2, with unresolved D. V lost 11 bases to trimming and J lost 5 bases, with 12 bases between them. The CDR3 is 11 residues long. The germline V gene has CDR1 LNHDA and CDR2 SQIVND (reference sequence). Here the CDR3 DNA reads TGTGCCGTCCTCGCGGGGTATGGCTACACCTTC. Encoded protein: CAVLAGYGYTF.

V and J are TRBV2 and TRBJ2-4, with 10 nucleotides matching TRBD2. Unmatched junction bases numbered 6, after V lost 4 bases and J lost 3 bases. The CDR3 loop spans 16 amino acids. Germline assignment: CDR1 SNHLY and CDR2 FYNNEI. The chain's CDR3 is CASSGLLAGIKNIQYF. The CDR3 DNA sequence: TGTGCCAGCAGTGGGTTACTAGCGGGGATCAAAAACATTCAGTACTTC.

The chain uses TRBV27 and TRBJ2-7; D might be TRBD2 (5 bases). This CDR3 is built from 13 residues. V lost 2 bases, J lost 2 bases, and 7 bases lay in between. Germline CDR1 reads MNHEY; CDR2 reads SMNVEV (reference sequence). In nucleotides, the CDR3 is TGTGCCAGCAGTTTAGCCGGGACCTACGAGCAGTACTTC. Protein: CASSLAGTYEQYF.